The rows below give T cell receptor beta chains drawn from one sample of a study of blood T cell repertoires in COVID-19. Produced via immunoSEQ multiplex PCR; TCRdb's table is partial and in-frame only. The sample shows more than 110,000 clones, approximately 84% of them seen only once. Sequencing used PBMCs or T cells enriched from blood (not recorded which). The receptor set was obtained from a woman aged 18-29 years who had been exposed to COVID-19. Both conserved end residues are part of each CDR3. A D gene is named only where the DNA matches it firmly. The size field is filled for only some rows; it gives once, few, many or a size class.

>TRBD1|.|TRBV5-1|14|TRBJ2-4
TGCGCCAGCAACGAGGGACAGGCCAAAAACATTCAGTACTTC
CASNEGQAKNIQYF
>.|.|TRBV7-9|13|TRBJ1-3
TGTGCCAGCAGCCCCGCTGCGGGAAACACCATATATTTT
CASSPAAGNTIYF
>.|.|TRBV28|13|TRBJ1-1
TGTGCCAGCGGAAGGGGAGGATACACTGAAGCTTTCTTT
CASGRGGYTEAFF
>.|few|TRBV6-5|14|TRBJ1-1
TGTGCCAGCACGCTGCGGCCGGGGAACACTGAAGCTTTCTTT
CASTLRPGNTEAFF
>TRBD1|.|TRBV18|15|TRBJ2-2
TGTGCCAGCTCACTGGGACAGGGGGTCACCGGGGAGCTGTTTTTT
CASSLGQGVTGELFF
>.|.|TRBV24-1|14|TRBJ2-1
TGTGCCACCAGTGATCCGGACAGCTACAATGAGCAGTTCTTC
CATSDPDSYNEQFF
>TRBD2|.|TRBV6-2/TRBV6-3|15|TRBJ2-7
TGTGCCAGCAGTTCTAGCGGGATGGTTAAAGGCGAGCAGTACTTC
CASSSSGMVKGEQYF
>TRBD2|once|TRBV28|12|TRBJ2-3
TGTGCCAGTAAGACTAGCGGCCTGCATTGGTATTTT
CASKTSGLHWYF
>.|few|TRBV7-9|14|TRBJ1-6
TGTGCCAGCAGCTTAGGGCCCACTAATTCACCCCTCCACTTT
CASSLGPTNSPLHF
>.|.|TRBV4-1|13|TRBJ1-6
TGCGCCAGCAGCCAAGATGTCAGGTCACCCCTCCACTTT
CASSQDVRSPLHF
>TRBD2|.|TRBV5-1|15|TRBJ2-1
TGCGCCAGCAGGAATCCCGGGACTAGCGGGAATGAGCAGTTCTTC
CASRNPGTSGNEQFF
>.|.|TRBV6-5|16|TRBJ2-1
TGTGCCAGCAGTTACAGGCCCGCGGGCTCCTACAATGAGCAGTTCTTC
CASSYRPAGSYNEQFF
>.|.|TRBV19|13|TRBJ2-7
TGTGCCAGTAGTTCGACAGCATCCTACGAGCAGTACTTC
CASSSTASYEQYF
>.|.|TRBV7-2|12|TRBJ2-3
TGTGCCAGCAGCCTAATCACAGATACGCAGTATTTT
CASSLITDTQYF
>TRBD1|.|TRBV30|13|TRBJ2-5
TGTGCCTGGGGGGACAGGGGCTGGGAGACCCAGTACTTC
CAWGDRGWETQYF
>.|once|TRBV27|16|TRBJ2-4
TGTGCCAGCAGTTTATATGGATCCGGGACCAAAAACATTCAGTACTTC
CASSLYGSGTKNIQYF
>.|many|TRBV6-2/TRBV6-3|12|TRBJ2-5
TGTGCCAGCAGTTACCCACTAAAGACCCAGTACTTC
CASSYPLKTQYF
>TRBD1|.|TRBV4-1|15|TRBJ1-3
TGCGCCAGCAGCCAGGGACAGCACCAAGGGAACACCATATATTTT
CASSQGQHQGNTIYF
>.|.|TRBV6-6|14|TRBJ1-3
TGTGCCAGCAGTCTACAGGGAAGTGGAAACACCATATATTTT
CASSLQGSGNTIYF
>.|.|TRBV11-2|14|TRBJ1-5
TGTGCCAGCAGCTTAGGGAGCGGTAATCAGCCCCAGCATTTT
CASSLGSGNQPQHF
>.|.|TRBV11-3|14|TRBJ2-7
TGTGCCAGCAGCTTAGTAGGGGTGAATGGGGAGCAGTACTTC
CASSLVGVNGEQYF
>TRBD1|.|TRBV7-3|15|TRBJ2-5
TGTGCCAGCAGCGAAGGGACAGGACCCGGGAAGACCCAGTACTTC
CASSEGTGPGKTQYF
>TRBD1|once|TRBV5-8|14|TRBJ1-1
TGTGCCAGCAGCTCGGACAGGGTAAACACTGAAGCTTTCTTT
CASSSDRVNTEAFF
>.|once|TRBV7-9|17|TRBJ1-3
TGTGCCAGCAGCTTAGCAGACACCCCGAGCTCTGGAAACACCATATATTTT
CASSLADTPSSGNTIYF
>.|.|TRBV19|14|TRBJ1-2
TGTGCCAGTAGTAGTCGGAGGGAAGGGAGAGGCTACACCTTC
CASSSRREGRGYTF
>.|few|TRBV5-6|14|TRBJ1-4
TGTGCCAGCAGCTTGAAGGAGAATCGCGAAAAACTGTTTTTT
CASSLKENREKLFF
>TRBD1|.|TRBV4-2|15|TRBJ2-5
TGTGCCAGCAGCCAGCAAGACAGGGGGCAAGAGACCCAGTACTTC
CASSQQDRGQETQYF
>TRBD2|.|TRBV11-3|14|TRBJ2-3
TGTGCCAGCAGCCACCCCAGCGGGAGCGGGACGCAGTATTTT
CASSHPSGSGTQYF
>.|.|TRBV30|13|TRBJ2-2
TGTGCCTGGAGTTTCCTCCGTACCGGGGAGCTGTTTTTT
CAWSFLRTGELFF
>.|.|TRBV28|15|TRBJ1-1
TGTGCCAGCACCCATGGACAGTGGTTGAACACTGAAGCTTTCTTT
CASTHGQWLNTEAFF
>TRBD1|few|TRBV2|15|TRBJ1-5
TGTGCCAGCAGGCGACAGGGGATGAGCAATCAGCCCCAGCATTTT
CASRRQGMSNQPQHF
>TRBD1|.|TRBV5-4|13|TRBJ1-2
TGTGCCAGCAGCCTCGACAGGGGTAGGGGCTACACCTTC
CASSLDRGRGYTF
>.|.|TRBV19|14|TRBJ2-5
TGTGCCAGTAGCCCTCGACTAGTCGGGGCGACCCAGTACTTC
CASSPRLVGATQYF
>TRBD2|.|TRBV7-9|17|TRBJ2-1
TGTGCCAGCAGCCAAACTATAGCGGGAGGGCCTATTTATGAGCAGTTCTTC
CASSQTIAGGPIYEQFF